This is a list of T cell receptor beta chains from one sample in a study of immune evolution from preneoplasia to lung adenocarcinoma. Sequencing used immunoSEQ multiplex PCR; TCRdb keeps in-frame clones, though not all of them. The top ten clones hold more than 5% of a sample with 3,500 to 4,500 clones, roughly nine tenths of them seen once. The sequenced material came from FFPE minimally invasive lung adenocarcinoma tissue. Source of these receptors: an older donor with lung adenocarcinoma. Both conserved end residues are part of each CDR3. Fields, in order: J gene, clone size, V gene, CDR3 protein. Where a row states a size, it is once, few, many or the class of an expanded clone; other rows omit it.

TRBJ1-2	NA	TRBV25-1	CASSVAPYGYTF
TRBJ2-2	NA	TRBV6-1	CASSKGTGVNTGELFF
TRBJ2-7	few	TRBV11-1	CASRQGTLSSYEQYF
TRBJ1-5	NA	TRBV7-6	CASSHSGGNQPQHF
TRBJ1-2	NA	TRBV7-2	CASSALLGSYGYTF
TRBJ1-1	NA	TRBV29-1	CSVVLRVETEAFF
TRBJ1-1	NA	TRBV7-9	CASSLTSGTHIGAFF
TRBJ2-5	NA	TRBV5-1	CASSLDGIRPETQYF
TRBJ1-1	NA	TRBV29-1	CSVDPTGGEAFF
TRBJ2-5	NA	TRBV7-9	CASSLSAGGGETQYF
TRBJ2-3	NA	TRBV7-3	CASSLMAGASDTQYF
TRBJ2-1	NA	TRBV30	CAWRANLEQFF
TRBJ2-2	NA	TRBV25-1	CASSVGSGELFF
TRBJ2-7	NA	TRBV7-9	CASSKLLAGGQYEQYF
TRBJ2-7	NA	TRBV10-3	CAINQRQGPYEQYF
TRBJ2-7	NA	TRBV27	CASSPSGTVAYEQYF
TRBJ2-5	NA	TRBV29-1	CSVTGGNRETQYF
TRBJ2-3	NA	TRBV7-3	CASSLVPGGLADTDTQYF
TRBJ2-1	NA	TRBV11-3	CASSFGGSYNEQFF
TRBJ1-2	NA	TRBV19	CASSEKPGQNYRGYTF
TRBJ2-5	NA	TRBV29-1	CMGLLQETQYF
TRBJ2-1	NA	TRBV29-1	CSVARQHNEQFF
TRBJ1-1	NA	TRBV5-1	CASSVGDRATTEAFF
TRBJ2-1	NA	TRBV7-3	CASSLDNTYNEQFF
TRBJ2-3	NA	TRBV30	CASRESTDTQYF
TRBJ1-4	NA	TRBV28	CASRTGVNEKLFF
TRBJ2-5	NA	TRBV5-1	CASSAGGISRAETQYF
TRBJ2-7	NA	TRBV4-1	CASSQSPVYHSPQQYF
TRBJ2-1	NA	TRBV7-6	CASSLVSGIHNEQFF
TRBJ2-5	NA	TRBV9	CASSVYGSEETQYF